This T cell receptor (beta chain) emerged from a study of Ad26.COV2.S vaccination and SARS-CoV-2 variants. The treatment was: 19 received Ad26.COV2.S at low or high dose, single or two shots; roughly five received placebo; per-sample allocation not given. All samples were drawn on day 63, counting from the first vaccine or placebo injection. In Boston, an adult donor aged 18-55 years took part. SARS-CoV-2 spike from the Wuhan strain was encoded by the vaccine, an Ad26 vector. Trimming stripped 1 base from V and 1 base from J, with 16 bases between. The germline CDR1 and CDR2 sequences are MDHEN and SYDVKM. The CDR3 is 17 residues long. Using immunoSEQ multiplex PCR, the repertoire was profiled, and TCRdb retains in-frame clones only, with some absent. In the table there are about 440,000 clones, around nine tenths of which are singletons.

Source: peripheral blood, taken in a trial of Ad26.COV2.S vaccine versus placebo. The V gene is TRBV28, the J gene TRBJ1-1; D possibly corresponds to TRBD1 (5 bases). The sequence came from a person aged 18-65 years who received the Ad26.COV2.S COVID-19 vaccine or a placebo. In nucleotides, the CDR3 is TGTGCCAGCAGTTTATTGTGGCCAGGGAGGGAGAACACTGAAGCTTTCTTT. This codes for CASSLLWPGRENTEAFF.